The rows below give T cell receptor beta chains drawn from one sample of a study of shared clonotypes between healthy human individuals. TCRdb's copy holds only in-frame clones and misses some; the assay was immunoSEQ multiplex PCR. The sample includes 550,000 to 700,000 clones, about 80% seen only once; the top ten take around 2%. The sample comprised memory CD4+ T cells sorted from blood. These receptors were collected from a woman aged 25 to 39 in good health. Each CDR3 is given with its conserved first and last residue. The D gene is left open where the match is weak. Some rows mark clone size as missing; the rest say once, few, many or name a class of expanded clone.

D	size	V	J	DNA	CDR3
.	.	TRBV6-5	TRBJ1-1	TGTGCCAGCAGTTACACGGGGCGCGGGAACACTGAAGCTTTCTTT	CASSYTGRGNTEAFF
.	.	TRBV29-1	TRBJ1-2	TGCAGCTCGGCCGGGGGGCTCATCGGTGGCTACACCTTC	CSSAGGLIGGYTF
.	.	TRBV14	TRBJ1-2	TGTGCCAGCAGCCCTAACATGGACTATGGCTACACCTTC	CASSPNMDYGYTF
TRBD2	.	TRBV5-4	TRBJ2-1	TGTGCCAGCAGCTTTCTACTAGCGGGAGGCCAAAATTCCTACAATGAGCAGTTCTTC	CASSFLLAGGQNSYNEQFF
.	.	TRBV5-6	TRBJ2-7	TGTGCCAGCAGCTTGGTTGGGACAACATCCTACGAGCAGTACTTC	CASSLVGTTSYEQYF
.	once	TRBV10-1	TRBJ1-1	TGCGCCAGCAGTGAAGTGGGCAGGGACGAAGCTTTCTTT	CASSEVGRDEAFF
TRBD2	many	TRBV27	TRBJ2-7	TGTGCCAGCAGTCCGGGACTAGCGGGAGTATGGTCGAACGAGCAGTACTTC	CASSPGLAGVWSNEQYF
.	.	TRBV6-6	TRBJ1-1	TGTGCCAGCAGTTACGATCCATGGAACACTGAAGCTTTCTTT	CASSYDPWNTEAFF
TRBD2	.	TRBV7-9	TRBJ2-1	TGTGCCAGCAACCCAGGAAGAGCGGGAGGGTTCTACAATGAGCAGTTCTTC	CASNPGRAGGFYNEQFF
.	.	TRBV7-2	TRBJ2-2	TGTGCCAGCAGCCGGGGCGGCCGCGCGAACACCGGGGAGCTGTTTTTT	CASSRGGRANTGELFF
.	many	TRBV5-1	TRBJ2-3	TGCGCCAGCAACCGGGACTTCACCACAGATACGCAGTATTTT	CASNRDFTTDTQYF
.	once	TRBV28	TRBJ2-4	TGTGCCAGCAACCTACACGGGGTGGGCAAAAACATTCAGTACTTC	CASNLHGVGKNIQYF
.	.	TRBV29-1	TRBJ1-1	TGCAGCGTTTCCAGAAGGGGGGGAATGAACACTGAAGCTTTCTTT	CSVSRRGGMNTEAFF
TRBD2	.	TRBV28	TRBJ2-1	TGTGCCAGCGGTACTAGCGGGAGGTCCTACAATGAGCAGTTCTTC	CASGTSGRSYNEQFF
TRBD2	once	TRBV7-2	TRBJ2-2	TGTGCCAGCAGCAATGGGAGGGAGGCGGGGAACACCGGGGAGCTGTTTTTT	CASSNGREAGNTGELFF
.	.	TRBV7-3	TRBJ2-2	TGTGCCAGCAGCCCCAGCGGAGGAGCCACCGGGGAGCTGTTTTTT	CASSPSGGATGELFF
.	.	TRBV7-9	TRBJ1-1	TGTGCCAGCAGCTTAAGCTCAGGGGTGAACACTGAAGCTTTCTTT	CASSLSSGVNTEAFF
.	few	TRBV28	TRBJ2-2	TGTGCCAGTTGGCGGGGCCCCGGGGAGCTGTTTTTT	CASWRGPGELFF
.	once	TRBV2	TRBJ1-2	TGTGCCAGCAGGGGGACGGGACAAGTCTATGGCTACACCTTC	CASRGTGQVYGYTF
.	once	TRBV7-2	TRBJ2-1	TGTGCCAGCAGCTTAGAGCGGGCAGGGGAAAAGTTCTTC	CASSLERAGEKFF
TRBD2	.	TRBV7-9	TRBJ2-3	TGTGCCAGCAGCCTGGCAGGGACTAGCTTTTCAGATACGCAGTATTTT	CASSLAGTSFSDTQYF
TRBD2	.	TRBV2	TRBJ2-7	TGTGCCAGCAGTCCCCTTGTTGCGGGAGGAGCCTACGAGCAGTACTTC	CASSPLVAGGAYEQYF
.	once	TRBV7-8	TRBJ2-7	TGTGCCAGCAGACCTCTGACCCGAGACTCCTACGAGCAGTACTTC	CASRPLTRDSYEQYF
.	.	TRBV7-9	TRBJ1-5	TGTGCCAGCAGTCGGGACGGGAATCAGCCCCAGCATTTT	CASSRDGNQPQHF
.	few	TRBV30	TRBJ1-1	TGTGCCTGGAGGGGAGGCAGTCTGAACACTGAAGCTTTCTTT	CAWRGGSLNTEAFF
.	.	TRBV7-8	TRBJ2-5	TGTGCCAGCAGCTTATTTATCCGTGCAGGATCGGCTGAGACCCAGTACTTC	CASSLFIRAGSAETQYF
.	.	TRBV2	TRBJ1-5	TGTGCCAGCAGTGGGGGGGACATCAATCAGCCCCAGCATTTT	CASSGGDINQPQHF
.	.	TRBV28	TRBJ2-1	TGTGCCAGCAGAACCCAAGTGGGTGAGCAGTTCTTC	CASRTQVGEQFF
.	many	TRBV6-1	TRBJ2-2	TGTGCCAGCAGTGGGCAGGCGGACGGGGAGCTGTTTTTT	CASSGQADGELFF
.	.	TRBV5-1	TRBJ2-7	TGCGCCAGCAGCTTGGGTTTCGGCAGTCCCTACTACGAGCAGTACTTC	CASSLGFGSPYYEQYF
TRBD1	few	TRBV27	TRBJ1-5	TGTGCCAGCAGGAAACAGGGGGGAGACAATCAGCCCCAGCATTTT	CASRKQGGDNQPQHF
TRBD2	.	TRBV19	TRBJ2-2	TGTGCCAGTAGTTCTACGGCGCTAGCGGGAGGTACCGGGGAGCTGTTTTTT	CASSSTALAGGTGELFF
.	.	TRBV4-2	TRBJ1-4	TGTGCCAGCAGCCAAAGAGGACAAGCGGTGGGGATTAATGAAAAACTGTTTTTT	CASSQRGQAVGINEKLFF
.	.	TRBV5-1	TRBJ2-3	TGCGCCAGCAGCTTGGGTCGGGGGGCCCCAGATACGCAGTATTTT	CASSLGRGAPDTQYF
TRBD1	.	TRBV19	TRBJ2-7	TGTGCCAGTAGGCCCCGGGACAGGGCTAACTACGAGCAGTACTTC	CASRPRDRANYEQYF
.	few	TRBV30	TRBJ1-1	TGTGCCTGGAGTCTTCCTCGAGGTTTAGCTTTCTTT	CAWSLPRGLAFF
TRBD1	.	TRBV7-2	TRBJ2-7	TGTGCCAGCAGCACAGACAGGGCCTACGAGCAGTACTTC	CASSTDRAYEQYF
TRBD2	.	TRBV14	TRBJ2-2	TGTGCCAGCAGCCGCTATACTAGCGTCGGCAGCACCGGGGAGCTGTTTTTT	CASSRYTSVGSTGELFF
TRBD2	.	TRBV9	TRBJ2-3	TGTGCCAGCAGCGTAGCTCCGCGGGAGCGGGCAGATACGCAGTATTTT	CASSVAPRERADTQYF
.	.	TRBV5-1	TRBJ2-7	TGCGCCAGCAGCTTGTTGGGAAAATCGAGGGACGAGCAGTACTTC	CASSLLGKSRDEQYF
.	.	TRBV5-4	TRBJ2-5	TGTGCCAGCAGCACCAGGAAGGGGGTCCAAGAGACCCAGTACTTC	CASSTRKGVQETQYF
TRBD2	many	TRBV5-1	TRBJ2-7	TGCGCCAGCAGCCCCGGGACTAGCGGGATCGAGCAGTACTTC	CASSPGTSGIEQYF
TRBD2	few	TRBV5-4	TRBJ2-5	TGTGCCAGCAGCTTGGGCCGGCGGTCAGGGAGGGGTTGGGAGACCCAGTACTTC	CASSLGRRSGRGWETQYF